This record covers a single T cell receptor (beta chain). The record originates from a study of blood T cell repertoires in COVID-19. Produced via immunoSEQ multiplex PCR; TCRdb's table is partial and in-frame only. The sample includes 300,000 to 350,000 clones, about 86% of them seen just once. Participant reports of clinical history set cohort assignment. The CDR3 is 14 amino acids. Germline V gene sequence: CDR1 SGHTA, CDR2 FQGTGA. Trimming cost V 5 bases and J 7 bases, with 15 bases left between them. This receptor was obtained from a woman in her forties with acute COVID-19. Sample: PBMCs or T cells enriched from blood (not recorded which). The V gene is TRBV7-3, the J gene TRBJ2-1; D is perhaps TRBD2 (6 bases). Here the CDR3 DNA reads TGTGCCAGCAGCCCAACCCGGGACTTTAATGAGCAGTTCTTC. Amino acid sequence: CASSPTRDFNEQFF.